The entry that follows covers one TCR beta chain sequence. Its matching antigen is unknown. Exclusion applied to patients with autoimmune disease history or systemic immunosuppression. Generated by immunoSEQ multiplex PCR, the TCRdb table keeps only in-frame clones and is missing some. The sample holds 65,000 to 80,000 clones, roughly 85% seen once. This sample stems from a study of OX40 agonist ivuxolimab in advanced cancers. The CDR3 extends over 14 amino acids. The germline CDR1 and CDR2 sequences are SQVTM and ANQGSEA. V lost 6 bases, J lost 5 bases, and 8 bases stayed unmatched. Findings of the study overall: In the 0.1-3.0 mg/kg groups, partial responders showed among the lowest expansion. The CD4+ and CD8+ T cells in the blood had expanded clonally by week 6 at 0.1 to 3.0 mg/kg.

The sample in question was CD4+ or CD8+ T cells sorted from blood, obtained in a trial of the OX40 agonist ivuxolimab. The sequence was collected from an adult with an advanced solid tumor such as melanoma, head and neck, liver or kidney cancer. The chain combines TRBV29-1 with TRBJ1-4; 8 nucleotides align to TRBD1. This CDR3 is CSVDNRGLNEKLFF. The CDR3 nucleotides read TGCAGCGTGGACAACAGGGGGTTAAATGAAAAACTGTTTTTT.